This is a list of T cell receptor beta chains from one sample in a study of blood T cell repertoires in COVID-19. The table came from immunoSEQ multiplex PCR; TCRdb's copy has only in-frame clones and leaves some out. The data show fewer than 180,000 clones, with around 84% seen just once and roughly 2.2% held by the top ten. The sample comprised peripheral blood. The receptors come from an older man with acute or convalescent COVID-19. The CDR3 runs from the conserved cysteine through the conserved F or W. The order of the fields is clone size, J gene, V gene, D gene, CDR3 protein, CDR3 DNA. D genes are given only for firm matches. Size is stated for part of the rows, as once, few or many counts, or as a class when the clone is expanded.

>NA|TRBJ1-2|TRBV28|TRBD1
CASRRTGGNYGYTF
TGTGCCAGCAGAAGGACAGGGGGCAACTATGGCTACACCTTC
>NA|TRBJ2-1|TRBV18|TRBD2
CASSPLAGRYNEQFF
TGTGCCAGCTCACCCCTAGCGGGGAGGTACAATGAGCAGTTCTTC
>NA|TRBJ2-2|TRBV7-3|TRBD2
CASSLMAAASGRTGELFF
TGTGCCAGCAGCTTAATGGCGGCGGCTAGCGGGAGAACCGGGGAGCTGTTTTTT
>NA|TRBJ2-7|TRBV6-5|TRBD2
CASSRTSGSYEQYF
TGTGCCAGCAGCCGGACTAGCGGGAGCTACGAGCAGTACTTC
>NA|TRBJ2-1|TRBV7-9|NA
CASSLYGGYNEQFF
TGTGCCAGCAGCTTATACGGCGGATACAATGAGCAGTTCTTC
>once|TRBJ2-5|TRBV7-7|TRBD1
CASSRDRGPGVAQYF
TGTGCTAGCAGCCGGGACAGGGGACCGGGGGTCGCCCAGTACTTC
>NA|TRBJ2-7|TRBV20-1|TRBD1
CSASQNRGLSYEQYF
TGCAGTGCTAGTCAAAACAGGGGGCTAAGCTACGAGCAGTACTTC
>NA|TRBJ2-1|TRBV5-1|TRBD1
CASREDRANNEQFF
TGCGCCAGCAGAGAGGACAGGGCCAACAATGAGCAGTTCTTC
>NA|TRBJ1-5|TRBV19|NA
CASSISFEQPQHF
TGTGCCAGTAGTATCAGTTTTGAACAGCCCCAGCATTTT
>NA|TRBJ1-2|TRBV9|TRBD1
CASSSNPTGASYGYTF
TGTGCCAGCAGCTCGAACCCAACAGGGGCCTCCTATGGCTACACCTTC
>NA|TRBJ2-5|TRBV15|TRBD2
CATSRAAGLQETQYF
TGTGCCACCAGCAGAGCAGCGGGGCTTCAAGAGACCCAGTACTTC
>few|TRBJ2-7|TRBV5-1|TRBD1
CASSWRDRAYEQYF
TGCGCCAGCAGCTGGAGAGACAGGGCCTACGAGCAGTACTTC
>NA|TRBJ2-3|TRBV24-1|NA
CATSAGLKVTDTQYF
TGTGCCACCAGTGCGGGACTCAAAGTGACAGATACGCAGTATTTT
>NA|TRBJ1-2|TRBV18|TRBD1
CASSPTGTGASYGYTF
TGTGCCAGCTCACCGACCGGGACAGGGGCTAGTTATGGCTACACCTTC
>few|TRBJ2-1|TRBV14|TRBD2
CASSQATSGRYNEQFF
TGTGCCAGCAGCCAAGCGACTAGCGGGCGATACAATGAGCAGTTCTTC
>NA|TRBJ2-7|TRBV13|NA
CASSSTLEALSSYEQYF
TGTGCCAGCAGCTCAACTTTGGAGGCTTTAAGCTCCTACGAGCAGTACTTC
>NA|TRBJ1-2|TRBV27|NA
CASSSLQNGRVSYGYTF
TGTGCCAGCAGTTCTTTACAGAATGGCAGGGTATCCTATGGCTACACCTTC
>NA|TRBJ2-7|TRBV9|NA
CASSVAGSAYYEQYF
TGTGCCAGCAGCGTAGCTGGCAGCGCCTACTACGAGCAGTACTTC
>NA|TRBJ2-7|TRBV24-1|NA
CATSDSGQPSYEQYF
TGTGCCACCAGTGATTCCGGACAGCCATCCTACGAGCAGTACTTC
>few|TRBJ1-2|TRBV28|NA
CASSAWQGLGYTF
TGTGCCAGCAGTGCTTGGCAGGGGCTAGGCTACACCTTC
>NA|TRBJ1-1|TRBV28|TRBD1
CASSPGTGGRTEAFF
TGTGCCAGCAGTCCAGGGACAGGGGGCCGCACTGAAGCTTTCTTT
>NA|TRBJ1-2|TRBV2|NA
CASTMTGNYGYTF
TGTGCCAGCACCATGACAGGCAACTATGGCTACACCTTC